What follows are 5 T cell receptor beta chains derived from one specimen sequenced in a study of shared clonotypes between healthy human individuals. Method: immunoSEQ multiplex PCR; TCRdb's copy keeps in-frame clones and lacks some. The sample shows hundreds of thousands of clones, around 96% of them seen only once. In the naive CD8 group, cells lacked CD45RO and were positively selected for CCR7, so terminally differentiated effector memory CD45RA+ cells were left out. Sequencing was carried out using naive CD8+ T cells sorted from blood. These receptors were collected from a man between 25 and 39 years old in good health.

V and J are TRBV5-1 and TRBJ2-1; 9 bases match TRBD2. The trim removed 2 bases at V and 0 bases at J, leaving 9 bases unmatched. The CDR3 spans 18 residues. Per germline, CDR1 SGHRS and CDR2 YFSETQ. CDR3 nucleotides: TGCGCCAGCAGCTTCGAAGTAGCGGGAGTCCCCTCCTACAATGAGCAGTTCTTC. It translates to CASSFEVAGVPSYNEQFF.

The chain is built from TRBV28 and TRBJ2-2; TRBD2 aligns across 7 bases. This CDR3 is 15 amino acids long. V dropped 3 bases and J dropped 4; count of bases not matched to a gene: 5. Germline CDR1 and CDR2: MDHEN and SYDVKM. In DNA, the CDR3 is TGTGCCAGCAGTTTCTGGCGGGAGCGCACCGGGGAGCTGTTTTTT. Translated, it gives CASSFWRERTGELFF.

The V and J genes are TRBV4-3 and TRBJ2-5; TRBD1 matches 10 bases. CDR1 LGHNA and CDR2 YSLEER come from the germline V gene. The V gene end was trimmed by 5 bases and the J gene end by 4 bases; junction bases not matched to a gene: 7. This CDR3 is built from 15 residues. The CDR3 sequence: CASSTHGTGVETQYF. DNA of the CDR3: TGCGCCAGCAGCACACACGGGACAGGGGTAGAGACCCAGTACTTC.

V gene TRBV18 combines with J gene TRBJ2-1; D is perhaps TRBD1 or TRBD2 (5 bases each). CDR3 size: 13 residues. The germline V gene has CDR1 KGHSH and CDR2 LQKENI. V was pared by 6 bases and J by 10 bases, with 16 bases between. CDR3 region: CASSSLHWGEQFF. The CDR3 DNA reads as TGTGCCAGCTCCTCATTACACTGGGGGGAGCAGTTCTTC.

The chain employs TRBV11-2 and TRBJ2-1, with 11 bases fitting TRBD2. The ends lost 1 base at V and 8 bases at J; junction bases unmatched: 13. CDR1 and CDR2 (germline): SGHAT, FQNNGV. The CDR3 has 18 amino acids. The CDR3 loop reads CASSLGTSGRTWDHEQFF. The DNA of the CDR3 is TGTGCCAGCAGCTTAGGCACTAGCGGGAGAACCTGGGACCATGAGCAGTTCTTC.